This entry lists 22 T cell receptor beta chains sequenced from one sample in a study of shared clonotypes between healthy human individuals. Sequencing used immunoSEQ multiplex PCR; TCRdb keeps in-frame clones, though not all of them. The sample lists nearly 1 million clones; around three quarters were seen once. Sequenced material: memory CD4+ T cells sorted from blood. The subset here: CD45RA-negative fraction. The source of these receptors is a man between 18 and 29 years old in good health.

The chain uses TRBV6-1 and TRBJ2-3, with D possibly matching TRBD2 (5 bases). The CDR3 runs to 15 residues. Trimming shortened V by 2 bases and J by 0 bases, and 9 bases separated the two germline ends. Looked up from germline, CDR1 is MNHNS and CDR2 is SASEGT. CDR3 protein: CASSESGKSTDTQYF. CDR3 nucleotide sequence: TGTGCCAGCAGTGAAAGCGGAAAAAGCACAGATACGCAGTATTTT.

This rearrangement joins TRBV30 to TRBJ2-7, with TRBD1 matching 7 bases. The junction had 6 bases not matched to a gene; V was cut back by 4 bases and J by 0 bases. This CDR3 region has 14 residues. Germline lookup yields CDR1 GTSNPN and CDR2 SVGIG (reference sequence). In nucleotides, the CDR3 is TGTGCCTGGAAGGGACAGCCGATCTCCTACGAGCAGTACTTC. This encodes CAWKGQPISYEQYF.

The rearrangement uses TRBV5-4 and TRBJ2-1; 7 bases are shared with TRBD2. The CDR3 runs 14 residues. The germline CDR1 and CDR2 sequences are SGHNT and YYREEE (reference sequence). V lost 0 bases and J lost 7; bases outside the gene matches: 4. CDR3 DNA: TGTGCCAGCAGCTTGGAGTGGGGGGGTAATGAGCAGTTCTTC. The encoded protein is CASSLEWGGNEQFF.

The rearrangement uses TRBV5-1 and TRBJ2-1, with TRBD2 matching 7 bases. Losses at the gene ends were 7 bases for V and 4 bases for J; bases not matched to a gene: 5. Germline lookup yields CDR1 SGHRS and CDR2 YFSETQ. This CDR3 has 13 residues. As DNA, the CDR3 is TGCGCCAGCGGCAGCGGGACTTACAATGAGCAGTTCTTC. Translation: CASGSGTYNEQFF.

This clone was seen a few times. The chain links TRBV9 to TRBJ2-3; 8 nucleotides agree with TRBD2. This CDR3 has 14 residues. V dropped 4 bases and J dropped 5; count of bases not matched to a gene: 6. CDR1 and CDR2 (germline): SGDLS, YYNGEE. CDR3 nucleotides: TGTGCCAGCAGCCGGGGGGGCCTGGGAGATACGCAGTATTTT. It yields the protein CASSRGGLGDTQYF.

The J gene is TRBJ2-5, the V gene TRBV5-1; no firm D call. Trimming cost V 1 base and J 5 bases, with 3 bases left between them. The CDR3 covers 11 residues. Germline V CDR1 and CDR2: SGHRS, YFSETQ. CDR3: CASSLHETQYF. The CDR3, as DNA: TGCGCCAGCAGCTTGCACGAGACCCAGTACTTC.

The rearrangement joins TRBV6-1 to TRBJ1-2; TRBD1 agrees at 7 bases. Looked up from germline, CDR1 is MNHNS and CDR2 is SASEGT. The CDR3 is made up of 13 amino acids. The V segment lost 4 bases and the J segment 8 bases; nucleotides outside the gene matches: 7. The CDR3 protein is CASSGTGDGGYTF. The CDR3 coding sequence is TGTGCCAGCAGTGGTACAGGGGATGGCGGCTACACCTTC.

The chain combines TRBV2 with TRBJ1-3, with D possibly matching TRBD1 (5 bases). CDR3 size: 14 residues. Germline V gene lookup returns CDR1 SNHLY and CDR2 FYNNEI. The V and J ends lost 1 base and 4 bases respectively, with 8 bases between them. The CDR3 region has the DNA TGTGCCAGCAGTGAAGGTCAGGGAGGAAACACCATATATTTT. It specifies CASSEGQGGNTIYF.

The chain couples TRBV6-1 to TRBJ2-2; D gene uncertain. CDR1 MNHNS and CDR2 SASEGT come from the germline V gene. The length of the CDR3 is 12 residues. V dropped 5 bases and J dropped 7 bases, with 8 bases sitting between them. CDR3 amino acids: CASSPDLGELFF. CDR3 coding DNA: TGTGCCAGCAGTCCCGATCTCGGGGAGCTGTTTTTT.

The genes are TRBV13 and TRBJ1-4; 7 nucleotides match TRBD1. With 5 bases clipped from V and 4 bases from J, the junction kept 7 bases outside the gene matches. Germline CDR1 is PRHDT and CDR2 is FYEKMQ (reference sequence). The CDR3 extends over 15 amino acids. The DNA for the CDR3 is TGTGCCAGCAGCACAAGACAGGGTGGTAATGAAAAACTGTTTTTT. This sequence encodes CASSTRQGGNEKLFF.

This clone was observed at least ten times. The chain has TRBV28 and TRBJ2-7; 9 nucleotides align to TRBD2. This CDR3 is 16 amino acids long. J was trimmed by 2 bases and V by 3 bases; bases with no gene match: 8. The germline gives CDR1 MDHEN, CDR2 SYDVKM. For the CDR3, the DNA is TGTGCCAGCAGTTTCACACTAGCGGGCCTCACCTACGAGCAGTACTTC. This translates into CASSFTLAGLTYEQYF.

The table lists this clone with a count of one. The rearrangement links TRBV30 to TRBJ2-6; the D is unclear. Looked up from germline, CDR1 is GTSNPN and CDR2 is SVGIG (reference sequence). The ends were cut back, 0 bases at V and 0 bases at J, with 6 bases in the middle. The CDR3 length is 15 residues. CDR3 residues: CAWSVQSSGANVLTF. The CDR3 DNA reads TGTGCCTGGAGTGTACAGTCCTCTGGGGCCAACGTCCTGACTTTC. Together with reference TRBV30 and TRBJ2-6, the CDR3 gives the full variable domain: SQTIHQWPATLVQPVGSPLSLECTVEGTSNPNLYWYRQAAGRGLQLLFYSVGIGQISSEVPQNLSASRPQDRQFILSSKKLLLSDSGFYLCAWSVQSSGANVLTFGAGSRLTVL.

This rearrangement joins TRBV29-1 to TRBJ2-5, with D possibly being TRBD1 or TRBD2 (7 bases each). Germline V gene sequence: CDR1 SQVTM, CDR2 ANQGSEA. Trimming took 7 bases from V and 2 from J, leaving 14 bases between them. This CDR3 contains 13 residues. CDR3 sequence: CSARRGGQETQYF. CDR3 coding DNA: TGCAGCGCTCGCAGGGGGGGACAAGAGACCCAGTACTTC.

This chain joins TRBV4-2 and TRBJ2-2; D uncertain. The V end lost 2 bases, the J end lost 7 bases, and 5 bases lay between the germline ends. CDR1 LGHNA and CDR2 YNFKEQ come from the germline V gene. The CDR3 loop spans 12 amino acids. This chain's CDR3 is CASSQRVGELFF. The CDR3 DNA follows: TGTGCCAGCAGCCAACGGGTCGGGGAGCTGTTTTTT.

Points on this clone: A read error is likely here: a far larger clone is one base away. This rearrangement joins TRBV7-9 to TRBJ1-4; D unclear. CDR1 is SEHNR, CDR2 FQNEAQ, per germline (reference sequence). This CDR3 has 16 residues. The CDR3 protein is CASGLNGRQGSEKLFF. The CDR3 nucleotides read TGTGCCAGCGGCTTAAATGGCCGGCAAGGGAGTGAAAAACTGTTTTTT.

The J gene is TRBJ1-2, the V gene TRBV5-6, with a tentative D call TRBD1 (5 bases). The CDR3 spans 11 residues. Germline V lookup: CDR1 SGHDT, CDR2 YYEEEE. The germline V and J ends were trimmed by 4 bases and 8 bases, with 9 bases remaining between them. CDR3 amino acids: CASSGTQGYTF. The DNA for the CDR3 is TGTGCCAGCAGCGGGACTCAGGGCTACACCTTC.

The CDR3, as DNA: TGTGCCAGCTCACCACTCCCCCTAGCGGGTTTCCCAGATACGCAGTATTTT. The encoded protein is CASSPLPLAGFPDTQYF. V gene TRBV18 combines with J gene TRBJ2-3, with 8 nucleotides matching TRBD2. V was clipped by 1 base and J by 4 bases; unmatched bases: 10. Germline loops: CDR1 KGHSH, CDR2 LQKENI. The CDR3 is 17 amino acids.

V is TRBV6-1 and J is TRBJ2-7; D is ambiguous. Germline V gene sequence: CDR1 MNHNS, CDR2 SASEGT. Trimming took 6 bases from V and 4 from J, leaving 13 bases between them. CDR3 size: 13 residues. The CDR3 here is CASRPSGWYEQYF. CDR3 DNA: TGTGCCAGCAGACCTAGTGGATGGTACGAGCAGTACTTC.

The chain employs TRBV28 and TRBJ1-2, with a weak D call TRBD1 (5 bases). The V gene's germline CDR1 is MDHEN and CDR2 SYDVKM. V lost 2 bases and J 2 bases, leaving 12 bases between the germline ends. The CDR3 loop spans 15 amino acids. CDR3 DNA sequence: TGTGCCAGCAGTTTAGGGGCAGCGGGAAACTATGGCTACACCTTC. Amino acid sequence: CASSLGAAGNYGYTF.

The CDR3 spells CASSTARVGNTEAFF. DNA of the CDR3: TGCGCCAGCAGCACCGCCCGAGTCGGGAACACTGAAGCTTTCTTT. The genes are TRBV5-1 and TRBJ1-1; D is unresolved. Germline V gene lookup returns CDR1 SGHRS and CDR2 YFSETQ. V lost 4 bases, J lost 1 base, and 14 bases lay in between. The CDR3 is made up of 15 amino acids. The whole variable domain, remainder taken from reference TRBV5-1 and TRBJ1-1, is KAGVTQTPRYLIKTRGQQVTLSCSPISGHRSVSWYQQTPGQGLQFLFEYFSETQRNKGNFPGRFSGRQFSNSRSEMNVSTLELGDSALYLCASSTARVGNTEAFFGQGTRLTVV.

On this clone: Other nucleotide sequences in the sample specify the same CDR3. This sequence joins TRBV7-2 and TRBJ2-5, with no clear D. V was clipped by 1 base and J by 2 bases, with 8 bases between them. The germline CDR1 and CDR2 sequences are SGHTA and FQGNSA. The CDR3 is 14 residues long. The DNA for the CDR3 is TGTGCCAGCAGCTTAGGTGGGAAACAAGAGACCCAGTACTTC. It specifies CASSLGGKQETQYF.

V is TRBV19 and J is TRBJ2-1; D gene uncertain. The CDR3 is 15 amino acids. Trimming cost V 3 bases and J 6 bases, with 15 bases left between them. Per the germline V gene, CDR1 is LNHDA and CDR2 is SQIVND (reference sequence). As DNA, the CDR3 is TGTGCCAGTAGTATCAGAACCGTGGATGGCAATGAGCAGTTCTTC. Protein product: CASSIRTVDGNEQFF.